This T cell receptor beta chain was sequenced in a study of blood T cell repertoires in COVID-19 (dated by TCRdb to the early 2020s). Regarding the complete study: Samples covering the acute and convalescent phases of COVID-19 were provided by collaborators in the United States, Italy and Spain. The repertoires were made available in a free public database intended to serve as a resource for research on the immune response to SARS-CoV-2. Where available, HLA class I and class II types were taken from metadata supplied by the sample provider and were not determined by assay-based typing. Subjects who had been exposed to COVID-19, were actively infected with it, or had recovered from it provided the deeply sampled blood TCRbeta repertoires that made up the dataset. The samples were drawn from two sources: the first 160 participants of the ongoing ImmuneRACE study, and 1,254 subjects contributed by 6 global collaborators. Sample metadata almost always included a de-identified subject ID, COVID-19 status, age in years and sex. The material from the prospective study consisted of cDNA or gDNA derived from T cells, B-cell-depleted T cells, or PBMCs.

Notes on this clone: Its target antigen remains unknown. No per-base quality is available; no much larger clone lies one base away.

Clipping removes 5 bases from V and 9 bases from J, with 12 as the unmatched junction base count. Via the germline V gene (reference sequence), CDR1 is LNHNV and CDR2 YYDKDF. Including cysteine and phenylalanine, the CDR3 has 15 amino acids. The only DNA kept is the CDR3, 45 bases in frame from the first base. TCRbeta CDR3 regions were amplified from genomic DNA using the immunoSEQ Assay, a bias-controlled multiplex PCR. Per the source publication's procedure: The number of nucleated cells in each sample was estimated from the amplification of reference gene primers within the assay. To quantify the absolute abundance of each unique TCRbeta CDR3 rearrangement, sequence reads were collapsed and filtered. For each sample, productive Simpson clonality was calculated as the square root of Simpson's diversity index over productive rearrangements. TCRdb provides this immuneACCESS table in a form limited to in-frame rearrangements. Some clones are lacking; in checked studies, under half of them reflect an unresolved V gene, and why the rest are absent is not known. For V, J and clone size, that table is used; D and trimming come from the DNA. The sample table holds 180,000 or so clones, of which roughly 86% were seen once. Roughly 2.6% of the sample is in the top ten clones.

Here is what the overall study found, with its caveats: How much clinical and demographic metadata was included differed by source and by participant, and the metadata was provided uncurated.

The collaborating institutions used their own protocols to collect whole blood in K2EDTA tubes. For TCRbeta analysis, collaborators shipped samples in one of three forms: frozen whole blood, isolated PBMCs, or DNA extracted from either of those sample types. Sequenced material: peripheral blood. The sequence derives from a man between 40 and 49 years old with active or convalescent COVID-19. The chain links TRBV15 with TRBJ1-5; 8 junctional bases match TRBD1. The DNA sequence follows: TGTGCCACCAGCGGGGGACAGGTTAACGATGGGCCCCAGCATTTT. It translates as CATSGGQVNDGPQHF.